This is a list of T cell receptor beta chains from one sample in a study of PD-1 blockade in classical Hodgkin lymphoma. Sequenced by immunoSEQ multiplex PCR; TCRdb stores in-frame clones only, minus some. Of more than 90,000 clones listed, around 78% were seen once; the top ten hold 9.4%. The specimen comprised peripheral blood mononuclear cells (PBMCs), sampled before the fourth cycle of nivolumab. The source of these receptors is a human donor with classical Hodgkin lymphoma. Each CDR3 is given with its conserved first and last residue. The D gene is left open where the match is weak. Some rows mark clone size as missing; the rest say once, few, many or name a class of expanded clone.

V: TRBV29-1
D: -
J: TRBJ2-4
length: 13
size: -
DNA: TGCAGCGTTTCGGAGGTCAGCAAAAACATTCAGTACTTC
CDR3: CSVSEVSKNIQYF

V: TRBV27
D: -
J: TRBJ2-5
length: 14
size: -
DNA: TGTGCCAGCAGTTTTAATGGGGGCAGAGAGACCCAGTACTTC
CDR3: CASSFNGGRETQYF

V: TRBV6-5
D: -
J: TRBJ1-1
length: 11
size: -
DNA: TGTGCCAGCAGGCGGAACACTGAAGCTTTCTTT
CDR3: CASRRNTEAFF

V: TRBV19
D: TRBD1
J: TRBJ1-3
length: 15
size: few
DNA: TGTGCCAGTAGTGGGACAGTTCCCACTGGAAACACCATATATTTT
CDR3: CASSGTVPTGNTIYF

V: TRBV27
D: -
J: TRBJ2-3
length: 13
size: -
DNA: TGTGCCAGCAGAGGATCAGGGACAGATACGCAGTATTTT
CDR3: CASRGSGTDTQYF

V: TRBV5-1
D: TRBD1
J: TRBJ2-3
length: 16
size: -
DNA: TGCGCCAGCAGCTCCGGGACAGGGCCTGGGACAGATACGCAGTATTTT
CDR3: CASSSGTGPGTDTQYF

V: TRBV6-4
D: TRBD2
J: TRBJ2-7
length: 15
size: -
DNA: TGTGCCAGACGCTCGGGGAGCGGGGGAACCTACGAGCAGTACTTC
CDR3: CARRSGSGGTYEQYF

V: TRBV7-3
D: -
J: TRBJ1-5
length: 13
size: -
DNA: TGTGCCAGCAGCCGAGACCTAGCACAGCCCCAGCATTTT
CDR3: CASSRDLAQPQHF

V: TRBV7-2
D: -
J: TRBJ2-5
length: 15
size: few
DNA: TGTGCCAGCAGCCCGACACCGACTTACCAAGAGACCCAGTACTTC
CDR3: CASSPTPTYQETQYF

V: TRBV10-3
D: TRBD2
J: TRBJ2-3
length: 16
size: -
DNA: TGTGCCATCGGGGGGGGAGGGAACGCGGGAACAGATACGCAGTATTTT
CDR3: CAIGGGGNAGTDTQYF